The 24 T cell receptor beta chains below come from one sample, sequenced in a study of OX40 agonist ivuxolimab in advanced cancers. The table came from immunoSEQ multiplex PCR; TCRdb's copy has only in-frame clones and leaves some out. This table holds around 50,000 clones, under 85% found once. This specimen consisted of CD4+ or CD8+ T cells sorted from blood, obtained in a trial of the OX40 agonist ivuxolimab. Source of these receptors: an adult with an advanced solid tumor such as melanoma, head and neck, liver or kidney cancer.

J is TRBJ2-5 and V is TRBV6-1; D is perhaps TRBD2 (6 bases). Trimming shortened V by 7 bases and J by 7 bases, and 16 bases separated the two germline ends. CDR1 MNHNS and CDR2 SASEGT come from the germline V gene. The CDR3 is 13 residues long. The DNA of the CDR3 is TGTGCCAGCACTCCATCCCCGGAGGGGACCCAGTACTTC. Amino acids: CASTPSPEGTQYF.

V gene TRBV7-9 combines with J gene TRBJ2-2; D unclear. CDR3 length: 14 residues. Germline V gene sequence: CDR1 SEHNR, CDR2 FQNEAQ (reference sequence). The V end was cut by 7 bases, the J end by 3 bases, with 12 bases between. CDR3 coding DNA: TGTGCCAGCAATATGCTTTTGGACACCGGGGAGCTGTTTTTT. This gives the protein CASNMLLDTGELFF.

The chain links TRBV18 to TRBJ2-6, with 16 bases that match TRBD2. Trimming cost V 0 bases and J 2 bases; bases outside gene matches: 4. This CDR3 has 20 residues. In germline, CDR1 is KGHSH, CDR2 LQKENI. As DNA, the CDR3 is TGTGCCAGCTCACCACCGTTCGGGACTAGCGGGAGGGCTGGGGCCAACGTCCTGACTTTC. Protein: CASSPPFGTSGRAGANVLTF.

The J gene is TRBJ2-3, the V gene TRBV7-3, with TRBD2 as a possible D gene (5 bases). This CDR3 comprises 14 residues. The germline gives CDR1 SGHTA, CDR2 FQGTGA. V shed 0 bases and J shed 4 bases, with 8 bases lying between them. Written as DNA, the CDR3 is TGTGCCAGCAGCTTAACGGTGGGAGCAGATACGCAGTATTTT. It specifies CASSLTVGADTQYF.

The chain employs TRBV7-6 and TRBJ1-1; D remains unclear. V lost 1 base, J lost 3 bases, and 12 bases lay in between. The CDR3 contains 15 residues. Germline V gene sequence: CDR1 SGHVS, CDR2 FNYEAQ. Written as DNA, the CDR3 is TGTGCCAGCAGCTTAGGAGCAGCTTTCCACACTGAAGCTTTCTTT. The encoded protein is CASSLGAAFHTEAFF.

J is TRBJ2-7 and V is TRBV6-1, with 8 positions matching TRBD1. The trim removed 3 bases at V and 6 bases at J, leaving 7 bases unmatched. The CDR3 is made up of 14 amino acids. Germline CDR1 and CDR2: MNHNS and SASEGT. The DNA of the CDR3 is TGTGCCAGCAGTGAGCGGACAGGGTACGGCGAGCAGTACTTC. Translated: CASSERTGYGEQYF.

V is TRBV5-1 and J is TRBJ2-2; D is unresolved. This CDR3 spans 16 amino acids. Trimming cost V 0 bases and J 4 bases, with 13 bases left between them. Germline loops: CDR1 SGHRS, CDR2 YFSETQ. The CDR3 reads CASSLVGFASTGELFF. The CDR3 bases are TGCGCCAGCAGCTTGGTTGGTTTCGCCAGCACCGGGGAGCTGTTTTTT.

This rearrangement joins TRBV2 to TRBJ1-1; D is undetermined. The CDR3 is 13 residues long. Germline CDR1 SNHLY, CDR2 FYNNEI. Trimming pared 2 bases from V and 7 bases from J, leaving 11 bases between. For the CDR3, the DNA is TGTGCCAGCAGTGAAAGCGGTTACGATGAAGCTTTCTTT. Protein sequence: CASSESGYDEAFF.

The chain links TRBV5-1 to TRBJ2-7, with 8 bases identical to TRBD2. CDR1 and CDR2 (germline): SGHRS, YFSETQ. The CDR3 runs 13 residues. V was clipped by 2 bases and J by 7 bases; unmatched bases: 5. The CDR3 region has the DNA TGCGCCAGCAGCTTAGGGATAGCGGGGGAGCAGTACTTC. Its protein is CASSLGIAGEQYF.

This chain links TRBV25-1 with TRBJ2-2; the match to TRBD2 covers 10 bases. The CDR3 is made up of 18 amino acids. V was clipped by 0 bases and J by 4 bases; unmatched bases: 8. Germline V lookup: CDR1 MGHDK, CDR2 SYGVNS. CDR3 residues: CASSEYRTSGWSTGELFF. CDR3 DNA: TGTGCCAGCAGTGAATATCGGACTAGCGGATGGAGCACCGGGGAGCTGTTTTTT.

The CDR3 here is CASSAPGLAKNIQYF. In nucleotides, the CDR3 is TGTGCCAGCAGCGCCCCTGGGTTAGCCAAAAACATTCAGTACTTC. J is TRBJ2-4 and V is TRBV7-8, with D hard to call. This CDR3 region has 15 residues. CDR1 is SGHVS, CDR2 FQNEAQ, per germline. Between the trimmed V and J ends, which lost 5 bases and 0 bases, there was a span of 11 bases.

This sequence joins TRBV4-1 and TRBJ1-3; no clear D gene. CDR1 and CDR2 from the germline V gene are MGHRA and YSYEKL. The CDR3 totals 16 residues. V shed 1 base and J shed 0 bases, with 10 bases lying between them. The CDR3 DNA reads TGCGCCAGCAGCCAAGTGGGTAGGGCCTCTGGAAACACCATATATTTT. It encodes CASSQVGRASGNTIYF.

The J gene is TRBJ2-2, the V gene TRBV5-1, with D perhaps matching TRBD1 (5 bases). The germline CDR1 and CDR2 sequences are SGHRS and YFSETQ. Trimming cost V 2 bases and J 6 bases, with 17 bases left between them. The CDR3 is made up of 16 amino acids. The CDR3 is CASSLSGPSSAGELFF. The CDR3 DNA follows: TGCGCCAGCAGCTTATCAGGGCCCTCCTCCGCCGGGGAGCTGTTTTTT.

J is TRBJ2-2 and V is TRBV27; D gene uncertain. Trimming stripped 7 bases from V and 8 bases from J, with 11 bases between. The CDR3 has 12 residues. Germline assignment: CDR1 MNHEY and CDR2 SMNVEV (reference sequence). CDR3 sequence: CASKRIGGELFF. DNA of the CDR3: TGTGCCAGCAAACGAATCGGTGGGGAGCTGTTTTTT.

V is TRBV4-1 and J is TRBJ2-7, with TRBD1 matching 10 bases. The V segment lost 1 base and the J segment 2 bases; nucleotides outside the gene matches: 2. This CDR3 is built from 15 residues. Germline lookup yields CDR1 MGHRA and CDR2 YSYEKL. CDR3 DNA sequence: TGCGCCAGCAGCCAAGGGACAGGGGGTACCTACGAGCAGTACTTC. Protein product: CASSQGTGGTYEQYF.

The CDR3 DNA reads as TGTGCCAGCAGCCCCAGCCGGAGCGGATACAATGAGCAGTTCTTC. Protein: CASSPSRSGYNEQFF. V and J are TRBV7-2 and TRBJ2-1, with D possibly being TRBD2 (5 bases). Trimming pared 5 bases from V and 4 bases from J, leaving 15 bases between. Germline-derived CDR1 and CDR2 are SGHTA and FQGNSA. The CDR3 is made up of 15 amino acids.

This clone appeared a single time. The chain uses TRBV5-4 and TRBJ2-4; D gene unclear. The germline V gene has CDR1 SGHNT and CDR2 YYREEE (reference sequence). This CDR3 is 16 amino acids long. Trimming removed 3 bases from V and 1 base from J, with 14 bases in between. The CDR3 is CASSSPVGGAKNIQYF. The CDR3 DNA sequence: TGTGCCAGCAGCTCCCCTGTCGGTGGGGCCAAAAACATTCAGTACTTC.

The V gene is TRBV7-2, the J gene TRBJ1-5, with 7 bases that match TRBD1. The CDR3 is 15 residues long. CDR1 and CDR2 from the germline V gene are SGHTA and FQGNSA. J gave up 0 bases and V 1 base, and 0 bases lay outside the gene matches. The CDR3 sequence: CASSLEGASNQPQHF. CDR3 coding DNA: TGTGCCAGCAGCTTAGAGGGGGCTAGCAATCAGCCCCAGCATTTT.

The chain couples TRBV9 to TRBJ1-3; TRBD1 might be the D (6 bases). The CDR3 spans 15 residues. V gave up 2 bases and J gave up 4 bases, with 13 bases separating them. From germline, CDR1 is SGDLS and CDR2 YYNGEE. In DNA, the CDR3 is TGTGCCAGCAGCGTGGGTTCGAGGGGGGGAAACACCATATATTTT. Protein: CASSVGSRGGNTIYF.

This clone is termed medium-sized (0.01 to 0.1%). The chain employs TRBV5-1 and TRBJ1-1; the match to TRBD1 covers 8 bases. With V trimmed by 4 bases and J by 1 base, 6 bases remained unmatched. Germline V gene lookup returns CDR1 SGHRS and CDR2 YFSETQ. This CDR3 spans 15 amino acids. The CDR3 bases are TGCGCCAGCAGCCTAGGACAGGGTTCGAACACTGAAGCTTTCTTT. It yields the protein CASSLGQGSNTEAFF. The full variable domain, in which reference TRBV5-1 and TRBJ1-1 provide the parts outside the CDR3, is KAGVTQTPRYLIKTRGQQVTLSCSPISGHRSVSWYQQTPGQGLQFLFEYFSETQRNKGNFPGRFSGRQFSNSRSEMNVSTLELGDSALYLCASSLGQGSNTEAFFGQGTRLTVV.

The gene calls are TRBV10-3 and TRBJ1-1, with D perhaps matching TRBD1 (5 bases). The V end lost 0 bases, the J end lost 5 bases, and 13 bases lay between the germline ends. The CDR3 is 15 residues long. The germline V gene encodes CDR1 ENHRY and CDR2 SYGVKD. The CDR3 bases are TGTGCCATCAGTGAGTCCAGGGAGGGAGGAACTGAAGCTTTCTTT. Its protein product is CAISESREGGTEAFF.

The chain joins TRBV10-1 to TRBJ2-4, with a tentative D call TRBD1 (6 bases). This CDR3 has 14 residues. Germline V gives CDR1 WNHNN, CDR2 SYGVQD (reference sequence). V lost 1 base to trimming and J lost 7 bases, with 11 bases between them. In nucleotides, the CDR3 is TGCGCCAGCAGTGAGTTTCGGACAGACAACATTCAGTACTTC. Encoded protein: CASSEFRTDNIQYF.

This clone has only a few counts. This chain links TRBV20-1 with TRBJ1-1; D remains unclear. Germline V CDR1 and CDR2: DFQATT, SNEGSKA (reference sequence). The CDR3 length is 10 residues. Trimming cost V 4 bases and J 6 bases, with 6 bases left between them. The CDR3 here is CSATRAEAFF. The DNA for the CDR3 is TGCAGTGCTACCCGTGCTGAAGCTTTCTTT.

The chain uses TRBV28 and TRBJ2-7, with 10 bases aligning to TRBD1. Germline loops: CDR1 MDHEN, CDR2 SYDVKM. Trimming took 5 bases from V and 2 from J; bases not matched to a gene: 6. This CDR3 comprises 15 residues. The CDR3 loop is CASSTGTGDPYEQYF. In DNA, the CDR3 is TGTGCCAGCAGTACCGGGACAGGGGACCCCTACGAGCAGTACTTC.